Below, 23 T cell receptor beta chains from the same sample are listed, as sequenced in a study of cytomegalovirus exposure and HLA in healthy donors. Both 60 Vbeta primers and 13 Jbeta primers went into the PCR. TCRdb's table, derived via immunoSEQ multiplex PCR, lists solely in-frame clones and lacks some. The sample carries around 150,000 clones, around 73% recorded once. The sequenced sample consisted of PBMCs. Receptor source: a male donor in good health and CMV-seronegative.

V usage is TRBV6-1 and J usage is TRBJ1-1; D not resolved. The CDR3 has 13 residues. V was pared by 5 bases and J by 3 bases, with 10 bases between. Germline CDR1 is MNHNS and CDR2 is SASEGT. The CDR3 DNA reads TGTGCCAGCAGTAGAGGTTCGTACACTGAAGCTTTCTTT. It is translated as CASSRGSYTEAFF.

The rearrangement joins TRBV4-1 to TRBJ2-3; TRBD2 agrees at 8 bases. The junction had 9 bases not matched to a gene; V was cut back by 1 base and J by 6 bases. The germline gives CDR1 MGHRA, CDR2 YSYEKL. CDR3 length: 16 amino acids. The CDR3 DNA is TGCGCCAGCAGCCAAGTTGGGCGGGGGGCCGAGGATACGCAGTATTTT. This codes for CASSQVGRGAEDTQYF.

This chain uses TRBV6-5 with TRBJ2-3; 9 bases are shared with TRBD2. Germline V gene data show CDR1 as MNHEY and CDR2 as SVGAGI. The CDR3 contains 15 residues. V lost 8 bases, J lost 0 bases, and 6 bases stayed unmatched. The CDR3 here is CASGRTSDSTDTQYF. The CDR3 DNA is TGTGCCAGCGGGAGGACTAGCGATAGCACAGATACGCAGTATTTT.

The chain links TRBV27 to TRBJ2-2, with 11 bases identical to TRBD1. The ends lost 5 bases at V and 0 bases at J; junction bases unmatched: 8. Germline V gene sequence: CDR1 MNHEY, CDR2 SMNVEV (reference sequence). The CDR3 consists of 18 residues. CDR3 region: CASSPLDRGLSNTGELFF. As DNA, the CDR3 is TGTGCCAGCAGTCCTTTGGACAGGGGGCTCTCGAACACCGGGGAGCTGTTTTTT.

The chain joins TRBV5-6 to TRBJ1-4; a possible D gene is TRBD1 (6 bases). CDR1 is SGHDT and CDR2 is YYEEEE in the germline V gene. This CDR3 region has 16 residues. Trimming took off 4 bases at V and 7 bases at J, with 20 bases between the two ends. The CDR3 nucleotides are TGTGCCAGCAGCCCGACGGGCAGAGAAGGGGGTGAAAAACTGTTTTTT. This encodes CASSPTGREGGEKLFF. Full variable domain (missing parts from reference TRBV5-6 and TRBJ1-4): DAGVTQSPTHLIKTRGQQVTLRCSPKSGHDTVSWYQQALGQGPQFIFQYYEEEERQRGNFPDRFSGHQFPNYSSELNVNALLLGDSALYLCASSPTGREGGEKLFFGSGTQLSVL.

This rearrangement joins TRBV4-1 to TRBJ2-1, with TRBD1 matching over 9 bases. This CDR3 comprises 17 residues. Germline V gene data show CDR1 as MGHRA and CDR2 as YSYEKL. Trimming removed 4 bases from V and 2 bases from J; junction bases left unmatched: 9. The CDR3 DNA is TGCGCCAGCAGCCCCGGGACAGGGTGGGTGACCTACAATGAGCAGTTCTTC. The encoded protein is CASSPGTGWVTYNEQFF.

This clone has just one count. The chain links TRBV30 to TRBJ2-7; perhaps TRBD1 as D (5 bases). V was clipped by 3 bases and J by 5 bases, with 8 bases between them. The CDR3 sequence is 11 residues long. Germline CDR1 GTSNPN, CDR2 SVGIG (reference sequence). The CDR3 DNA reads TGTGCCTGGAGACAGGCCGACGAGCAGTACTTC. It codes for CAWRQADEQYF.

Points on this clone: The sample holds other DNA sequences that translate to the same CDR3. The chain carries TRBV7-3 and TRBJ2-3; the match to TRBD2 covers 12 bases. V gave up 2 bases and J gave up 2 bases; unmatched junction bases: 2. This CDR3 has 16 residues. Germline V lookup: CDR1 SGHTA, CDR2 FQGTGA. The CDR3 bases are TGTGCCAGCAGCTTACTAGCGGGGGGGACCACAGATACGCAGTATTTT. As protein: CASSLLAGGTTDTQYF.

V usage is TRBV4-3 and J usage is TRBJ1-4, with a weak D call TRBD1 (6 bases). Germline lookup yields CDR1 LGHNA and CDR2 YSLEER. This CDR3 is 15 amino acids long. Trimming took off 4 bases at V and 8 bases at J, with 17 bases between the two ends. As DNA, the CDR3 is TGCGCCAGCAGCCGACTACAGGGAAGTCACGAAAAACTGTTTTTT. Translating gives CASSRLQGSHEKLFF.

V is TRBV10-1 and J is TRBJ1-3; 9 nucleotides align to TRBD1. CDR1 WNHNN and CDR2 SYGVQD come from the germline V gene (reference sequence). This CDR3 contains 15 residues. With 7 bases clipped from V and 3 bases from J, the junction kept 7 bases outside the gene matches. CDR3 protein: CASNLTGGVGNTIYF. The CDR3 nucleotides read TGCGCCAGCAACCTGACAGGGGGGGTTGGAAACACCATATATTTT.

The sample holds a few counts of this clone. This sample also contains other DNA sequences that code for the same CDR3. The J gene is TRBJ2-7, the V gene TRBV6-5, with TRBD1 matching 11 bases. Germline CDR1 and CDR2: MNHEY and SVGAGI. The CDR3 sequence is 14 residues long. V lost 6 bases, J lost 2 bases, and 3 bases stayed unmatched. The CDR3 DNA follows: TGTGCCAGCAGCCGGGACAGGGGGACCTACGAGCAGTACTTC. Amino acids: CASSRDRGTYEQYF.

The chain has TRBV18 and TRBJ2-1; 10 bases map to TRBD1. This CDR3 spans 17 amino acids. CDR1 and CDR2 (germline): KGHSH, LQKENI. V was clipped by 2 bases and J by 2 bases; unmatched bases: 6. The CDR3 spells CASSPGTGVYPYNEQFF. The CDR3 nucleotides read TGTGCCAGCTCACCAGGGACAGGGGTCTATCCCTACAATGAGCAGTTCTTC.

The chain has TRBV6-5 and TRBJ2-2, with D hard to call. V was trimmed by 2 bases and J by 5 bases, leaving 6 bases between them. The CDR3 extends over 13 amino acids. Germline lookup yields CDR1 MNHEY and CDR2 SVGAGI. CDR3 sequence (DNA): TGTGCCAGCAGTTACGCAGGAACCGGGGAGCTGTTTTTT. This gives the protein CASSYAGTGELFF.

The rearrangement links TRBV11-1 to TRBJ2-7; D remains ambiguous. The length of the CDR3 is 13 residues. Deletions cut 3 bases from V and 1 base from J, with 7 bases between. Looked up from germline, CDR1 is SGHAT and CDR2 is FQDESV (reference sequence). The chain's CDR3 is CASSFLASYEQYF. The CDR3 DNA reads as TGTGCCAGCAGCTTCCTGGCATCCTACGAGCAGTACTTC.

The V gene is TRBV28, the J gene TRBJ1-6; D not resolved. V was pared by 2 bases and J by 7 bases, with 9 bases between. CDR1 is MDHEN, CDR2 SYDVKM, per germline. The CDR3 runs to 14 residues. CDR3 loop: CASSLEYRNSPLHF. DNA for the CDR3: TGTGCCAGCAGTTTAGAGTACAGAAATTCACCCCTCCACTTT.

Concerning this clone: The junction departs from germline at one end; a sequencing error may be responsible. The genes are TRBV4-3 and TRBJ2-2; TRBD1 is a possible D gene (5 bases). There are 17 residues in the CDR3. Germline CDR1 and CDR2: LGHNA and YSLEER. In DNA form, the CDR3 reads TGCGCCAGCAGTCAAGACCTGGGGCCCTTGAACACCGGGGAGCTGTTTTTT. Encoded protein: CASSQDLGPLNTGELFF.

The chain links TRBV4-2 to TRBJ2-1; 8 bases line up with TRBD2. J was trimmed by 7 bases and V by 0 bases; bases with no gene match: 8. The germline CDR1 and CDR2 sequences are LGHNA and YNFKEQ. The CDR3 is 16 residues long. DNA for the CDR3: TGTGCCAGCAGCCAAGACGCCAGCGGGAGAGTTAATGAGCAGTTCTTC. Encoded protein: CASSQDASGRVNEQFF.

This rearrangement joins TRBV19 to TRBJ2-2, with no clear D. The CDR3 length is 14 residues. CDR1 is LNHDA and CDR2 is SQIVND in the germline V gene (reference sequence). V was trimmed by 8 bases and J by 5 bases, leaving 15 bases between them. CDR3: CASFNGQTTGELFF. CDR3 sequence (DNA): TGTGCCAGTTTTAACGGCCAGACTACCGGGGAGCTGTTTTTT.

CDR3 protein: CASSLVGGTYNEQFF. The CDR3 nucleotides are TGTGCCAGCAGTTTGGTGGGGGGGACCTACAATGAGCAGTTCTTC. The V and J genes are TRBV27 and TRBJ2-1; 7 positions match TRBD2. The CDR3 totals 15 residues. Looked up from germline, CDR1 is MNHEY and CDR2 is SMNVEV (reference sequence). Trimming cost V 3 bases and J 2 bases; bases outside gene matches: 4.

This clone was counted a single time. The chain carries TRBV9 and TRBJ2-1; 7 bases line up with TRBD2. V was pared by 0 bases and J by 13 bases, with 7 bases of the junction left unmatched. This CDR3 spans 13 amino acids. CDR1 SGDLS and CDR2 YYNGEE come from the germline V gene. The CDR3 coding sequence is TGTGCCAGCAGCGTAGGCACGGGACTATCCCAGTTCTTC. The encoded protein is CASSVGTGLSQFF.

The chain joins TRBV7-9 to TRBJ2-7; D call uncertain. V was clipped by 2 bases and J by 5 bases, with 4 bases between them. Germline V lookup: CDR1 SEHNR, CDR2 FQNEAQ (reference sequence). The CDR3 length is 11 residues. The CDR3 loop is CASSLIDEQYF. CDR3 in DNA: TGTGCCAGCAGCTTAATCGACGAGCAGTACTTC. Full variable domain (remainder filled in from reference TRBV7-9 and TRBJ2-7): DTGVSQNPRHKITKRGQNVTFRCDPISEHNRLYWYRQTLGQGPEFLTYFQNEAQLEKSRLLSDRFSAERPKGSFSTLEIQRTEQGDSAMYLCASSLIDEQYFGPGTRLTVT.

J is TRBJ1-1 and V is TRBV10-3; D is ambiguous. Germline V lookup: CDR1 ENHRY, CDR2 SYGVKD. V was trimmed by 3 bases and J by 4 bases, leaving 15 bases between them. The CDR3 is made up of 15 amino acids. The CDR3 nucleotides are TGTGCCATCAGTGAAGAGGGAAGAACTATCACTGAAGCTTTCTTT. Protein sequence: CAISEEGRTITEAFF.

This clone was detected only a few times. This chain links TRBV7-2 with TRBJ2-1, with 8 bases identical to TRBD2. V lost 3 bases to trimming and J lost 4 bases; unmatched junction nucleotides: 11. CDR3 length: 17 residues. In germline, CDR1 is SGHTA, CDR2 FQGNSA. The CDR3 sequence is CASSFLGSGGPYNEQFF. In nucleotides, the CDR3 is TGTGCCAGCAGCTTTCTCGGGAGCGGGGGCCCTTACAATGAGCAGTTCTTC.